These T cell receptor beta chains were read from a single sample in a study of CD8 T cells in ankylosing spondylitis. Each CDR3 protein is one row after TCRdb ran MiXCR on the 5' RACE reads. The table lists about 33,000 distinct CDR3 sequences, 12% to 15% of them singletons. Input material: blood. The receptors shown here come from a male donor with ankylosing spondylitis or in good health (not recorded which). Each CDR3 is given with its conserved first and last residue. A D gene is named only where the DNA matches it firmly. Expanded clones are given a class, and other clones once, few, many or no size at all.

cdr3_nt cdr3_aa clone_size j_call v_call d_call
TGTGCCAGCAGTCCCCGTACCGGGACAGGGCAAACTGAAGCTTTCTTT CASSPRTGTGQTEAFF - TRBJ1-1 TRBV27 TRBD1
TGCAGTGCTAGAGATCTAGGAGCAACTAATGAAAAACTGTTTTTT CSARDLGATNEKLFF - TRBJ1-4 TRBV20-1 -
TGTGCCAGCAGTGATTTTGGGGGGGGTACTGAAGCTTTCTTT CASSDFGGGTEAFF - TRBJ1-1 TRBV6-1 -
TGTGCCAGCAGTTTAAAATACGAGCAGTACTTC CASSLKYEQYF few TRBJ2-7 TRBV28 -
TGTGCCAGCAGCTCAAGAGATAACCTTAGAAACACCATATATTTT CASSSRDNLRNTIYF few TRBJ1-3 TRBV7-6 -
TGTGCCAGCAGCTTAACCGGGGGAAACATTCAGTACTTC CASSLTGGNIQYF few TRBJ2-4 TRBV7-3 -
TGTGCCAGCAGTTTACGGCCTGGATTAAACTACGAGCAGTACTTC CASSLRPGLNYEQYF - TRBJ2-7 TRBV28 -
TGTGCCAGCAGAGGGCAGGGGGCCTACATTCAGTACTTC CASRGQGAYIQYF few TRBJ2-4 TRBV3-1 TRBD1
TGCGCCAGCAGCCCTGGACTAGCGGCGTACCAAGAGACCCAGTACTTC CASSPGLAAYQETQYF few TRBJ2-5 TRBV5-1 TRBD2
TGCGCCAGCAGCCAAGAGGGCTCCACAGATACGCAGTATTTT CASSQEGSTDTQYF - TRBJ2-3 TRBV4-1 -
TGTGCCAGCAGTGAAGCCCGCAGGGTGGATGAGCAGTTCTTC CASSEARRVDEQFF - TRBJ2-1 TRBV6-1 -
TGCGCCAGCAGCGGGACAGGGAGGGAGACCCAGTACTTC CASSGTGRETQYF few TRBJ2-5 TRBV5-1 TRBD1
TGTGCCAGCAGCTTAGTACTAGCGGGAGGCGATGAGCAGTTCTTC CASSLVLAGGDEQFF - TRBJ2-1 TRBV7-2 TRBD2
TGTGCCAGCAGTTCTGGGACAGTTAGCAATCAGCCCCAGCATTTT CASSSGTVSNQPQHF - TRBJ1-5 TRBV28 TRBD1
TGTGCCAGCAGCTATACAGGGTCGGCTGAAAAACTGTTTTTT CASSYTGSAEKLFF few TRBJ1-4 TRBV7-9 -
TGTGCCAGCAGCCAAGATCTGGGCAAGGACAATGAGCAGTTCTTC CASSQDLGKDNEQFF few TRBJ2-1 TRBV3-1 -
TGCAGCGTTACGGGACAGGGAGGCGGGGGGAACACTGAAGCTTTCTTT CSVTGQGGGGNTEAFF - TRBJ1-1 TRBV29-1 TRBD1
TGCAGCGGGAGGACAGGGGAGAACACCGGGGAGCTGTTTTTT CSGRTGENTGELFF - TRBJ2-2 TRBV29-1 TRBD1
TGCGCCAGCAGCCAAGATAGTCAGGGAAACTCTGGGGCCAACGTCCTGACTTTC CASSQDSQGNSGANVLTF - TRBJ2-6 TRBV4-3 -
TGTGCCAGCAGCGTAGGAGGGTACAATGAGCAGTTCTTC CASSVGGYNEQFF - TRBJ2-1 TRBV6-5 -
TGTGCCAGCAGTTACTCGTACCAGATGAACACTGAAGCTTTCTTT CASSYSYQMNTEAFF few TRBJ1-1 TRBV6-5 -
TGTGCCACCAGTGAGATTAGCGGGACTCACAATGAGCAGTTCTTC CATSEISGTHNEQFF - TRBJ2-1 TRBV24-1 TRBD2
TGCAGCGTTCGGACAGGGGGCAATCAGCCCCAGCATTTT CSVRTGGNQPQHF - TRBJ1-5 TRBV29-1 TRBD1
TGTGCCAGCAGGCTAGCGGAGTACAATGAGCAGTTCTTC CASRLAEYNEQFF few TRBJ2-1 TRBV3-1 TRBD2
TGTGCCAGCAGTTTATCTAGCGGAGGGGCTACGCAGTATTTT CASSLSSGGATQYF few TRBJ2-3 TRBV12-3/TRBV12-4 TRBD2
TGTGCCAGCGGGGCAGTGCTAGAGACCCAGTACTTC CASGAVLETQYF - TRBJ2-5 TRBV27 -
TGTGCCAGCAGCTTAGGTCGGGTTGGCACCGGGGAGCTGTTTTTT CASSLGRVGTGELFF - TRBJ2-2 TRBV7-2 -
TGCAGTGCCACGTATAGCGGGGTAGGCTCCTACAATGAGCAGTTCTTC CSATYSGVGSYNEQFF - TRBJ2-1 TRBV20-1 TRBD2
TGTGCCAGCAGTTTAGCGGGAGTCGGATACGAGCAGTACTTC CASSLAGVGYEQYF - TRBJ2-7 TRBV27 TRBD2
TGTGCCAGTGCGAATTACAATGAGCAGTTCTTC CASANYNEQFF - TRBJ2-1 TRBV6-2/TRBV6-3 -
TGTGCCAGCAGTTACTCGACAGGGTGGACCGGGGAGCTGTTTTTT CASSYSTGWTGELFF - TRBJ2-2 TRBV6-2/TRBV6-3 TRBD1
TGTGCCAGCAGTCGAACCGCAACAGGCACCCACACTGAAGCTTTCTTT CASSRTATGTHTEAFF - TRBJ1-1 TRBV7-9 -
TGCAGCGTTGCGTCGGCGGGAGTTTACAATGAGCAGTTCTTC CSVASAGVYNEQFF - TRBJ2-1 TRBV29-1 TRBD2
TGTGCCAGCAGTTCCAGCGCCCGGGGCAATGAGCAGTTCTTC CASSSSARGNEQFF - TRBJ2-1 TRBV12-3/TRBV12-4 -
TGTGCCAGCAGCCACGACAATCAAGAGACCCAGTACTTC CASSHDNQETQYF once TRBJ2-5 TRBV5-5 -
TGCAGCGTTGAGGAGAGGGCTCTGCGAGAGACCCAGTACTTC CSVEERALRETQYF - TRBJ2-5 TRBV29-1 -
TGTGCCAGCAGTTTGGCAGGACCCGGGGAGCTGTTTTTT CASSLAGPGELFF few TRBJ2-2 TRBV27 -
TGTGCCACCAGCTTCGGGAGTAGCTCCTACGAGCAGTACTTC CATSFGSSSYEQYF few TRBJ2-7 TRBV15 -
TGCGCCAGCAGGATCGAGGACAGAGGCACAGATACGCAGTATTTT CASRIEDRGTDTQYF - TRBJ2-3 TRBV5-1 -
TGTGCCAGCTCACCACTTAAAGCCGACTCTGGAAACACCATATATTTT CASSPLKADSGNTIYF - TRBJ1-3 TRBV18 -
TGTGCCAGCAGTTCAACCGGACTAGGCGAGCAGTTCTTC CASSSTGLGEQFF - TRBJ2-1 TRBV6-6 TRBD2
TGCAGTGCTAGCTTAGCTGGCTTCCGCACAGATACGCAGTATTTT CSASLAGFRTDTQYF - TRBJ2-3 TRBV20-1 -
TGTGCCAGCAGTCCCAGACAGGAGACAAATGAAAAACTGTTTTTT CASSPRQETNEKLFF - TRBJ1-4 TRBV27 -
TGCGCCAGCAGCCAAGAGCAGAACACTGAAGCTTTCTTT CASSQEQNTEAFF - TRBJ1-1 TRBV4-3 -
TGCGCCAGCAGCGCGGAAGTTAGCGGGAGTGGAGAGCAGTACTTC CASSAEVSGSGEQYF - TRBJ2-7 TRBV5-1 TRBD2
TGCAGTGCTAGAGATTGGCCGAGGAGGAACACTGAAGCTTTCTTT CSARDWPRRNTEAFF - TRBJ1-1 TRBV20-1 -
TGCGCCAGCAGCCATGCAGGGGGAGACTATGGCTACACCTTC CASSHAGGDYGYTF few TRBJ1-2 TRBV4-3 TRBD1
TGTGCCAGCAGGGCAGGGCGGGTACCCCTCCACTTT CASRAGRVPLHF - TRBJ1-6 TRBV28 -
TGTGCCAGCAGTGCCGACAGGGGGGACACCGGGGAGCTGTTTTTT CASSADRGDTGELFF - TRBJ2-2 TRBV12-3/TRBV12-4 TRBD1
TGTGCCAGCGACGCAGGGGATACATACAATGAGCAGTTCTTC CASDAGDTYNEQFF - TRBJ2-1 TRBV5-6 -
TGTGCCAGCAGCCCCCGCTACAACACCGGGGAGCTGTTTTTT CASSPRYNTGELFF few TRBJ2-2 TRBV6-2/TRBV6-3 -
TGTGCCAGCAGCTTTGGAGGACTTTACTACGAGCAGTACTTC CASSFGGLYYEQYF once TRBJ2-7 TRBV7-2 -
TGTGCCAGCAGCTCCAGAGTTGCTAACACTGAAGCTTTCTTT CASSSRVANTEAFF few TRBJ1-1 TRBV2 -
TGCAGTGCCAATAGCGGGTTGGACACCGGGGAGCTGTTTTTT CSANSGLDTGELFF few TRBJ2-2 TRBV20-1 TRBD2
TGTGCCAGCAGCTTAATGGCGGGGGGCTACAATGAGCAGTTCTTC CASSLMAGGYNEQFF many TRBJ2-1 TRBV7-3 TRBD2
TGTGCCAGCAGCCCCCGGGACGGCCTTAATGAAAAACTGTTTTTT CASSPRDGLNEKLFF few TRBJ1-4 TRBV3-1 -
TGTGCCAGCAGTTCCCATGATGGGGTGAATGAGCAGTTCTTC CASSSHDGVNEQFF few TRBJ2-1 TRBV27 -